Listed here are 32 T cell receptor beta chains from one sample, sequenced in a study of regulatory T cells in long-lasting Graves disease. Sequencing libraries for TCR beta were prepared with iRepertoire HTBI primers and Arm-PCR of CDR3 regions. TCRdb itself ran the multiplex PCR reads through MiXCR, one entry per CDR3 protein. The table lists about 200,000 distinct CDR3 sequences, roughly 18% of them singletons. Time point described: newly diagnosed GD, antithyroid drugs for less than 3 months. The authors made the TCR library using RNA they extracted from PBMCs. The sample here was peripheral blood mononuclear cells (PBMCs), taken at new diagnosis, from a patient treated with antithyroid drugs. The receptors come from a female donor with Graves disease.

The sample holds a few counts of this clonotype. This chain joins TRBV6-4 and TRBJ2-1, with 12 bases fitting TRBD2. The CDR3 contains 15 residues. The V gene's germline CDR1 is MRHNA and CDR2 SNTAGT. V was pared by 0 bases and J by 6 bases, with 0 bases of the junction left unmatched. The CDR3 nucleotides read TGTGCCAGCAGTGACTCGACTAGCGGGAGCAATGAGCAGTTCTTC. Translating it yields CASSDSTSGSNEQFF.

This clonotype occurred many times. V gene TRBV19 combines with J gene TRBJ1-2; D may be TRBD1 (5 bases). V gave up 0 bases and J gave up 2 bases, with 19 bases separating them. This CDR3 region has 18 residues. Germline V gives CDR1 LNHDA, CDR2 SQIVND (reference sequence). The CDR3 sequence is CASSIDSSGGVFNYGYTF. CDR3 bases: TGTGCCAGTAGTATAGATTCCTCCGGAGGGGTTTTCAACTATGGCTACACCTTC. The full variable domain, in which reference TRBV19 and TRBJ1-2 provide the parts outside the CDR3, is DGGITQSPKYLFRKEGQNVTLSCEQNLNHDAMYWYRQDPGQGLRLIYYSQIVNDFQKGDIAEGYSVSREKKESFPLTVTSAQKNPTAFYLCASSIDSSGGVFNYGYTFGSGTRLTVV.

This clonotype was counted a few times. CDR3 region: CASSESWGAPSYEQYF. The CDR3 DNA is TGCGCCAGCAGTGAGTCGTGGGGGGCCCCCTCCTACGAGCAGTACTTC. J is TRBJ2-7 and V is TRBV10-1; either TRBD1 or TRBD2 may supply D (6 bases each). V lost 0 bases to trimming and J lost 0 bases, with 12 bases between them. This CDR3 is built from 16 residues. CDR1 and CDR2 (germline): WNHNN, SYGVQD (reference sequence).

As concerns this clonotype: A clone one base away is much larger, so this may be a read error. Here the CDR3 reads CAGSPTVLPGNTIYF. The DNA for the CDR3 is TGTGCCGGCTCCCCGACAGTACTCCCTGGAAACACCATATATTTT. V is TRBV18 and J is TRBJ1-3; maybe TRBD1 (5 bases). The V gene's germline CDR1 is KGHSH and CDR2 LQKENI. CDR3 length equals 15 residues.

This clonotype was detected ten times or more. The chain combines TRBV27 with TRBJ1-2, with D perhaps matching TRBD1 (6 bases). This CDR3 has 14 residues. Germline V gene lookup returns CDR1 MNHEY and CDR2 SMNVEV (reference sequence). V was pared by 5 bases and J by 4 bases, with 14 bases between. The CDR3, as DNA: TGTGCCAGCAGTCCCGACAGGATTCGCTATGGCTACACCTTC. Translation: CASSPDRIRYGYTF.

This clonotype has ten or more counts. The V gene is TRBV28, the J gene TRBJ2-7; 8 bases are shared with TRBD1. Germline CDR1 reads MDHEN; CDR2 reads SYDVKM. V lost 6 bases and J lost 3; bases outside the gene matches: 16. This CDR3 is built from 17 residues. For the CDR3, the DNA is TGTGCCAGCAGCTCCCCTTCAGGGGGCATCACCCTCTACGAGCAGTACTTC. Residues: CASSSPSGGITLYEQYF.

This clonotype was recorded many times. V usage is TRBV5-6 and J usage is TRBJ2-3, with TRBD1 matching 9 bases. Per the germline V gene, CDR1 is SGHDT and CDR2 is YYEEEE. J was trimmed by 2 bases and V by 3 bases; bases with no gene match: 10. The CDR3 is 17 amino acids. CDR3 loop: CASSSLQGAKYTDTQYF. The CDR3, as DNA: TGTGCCAGCAGCTCTCTACAGGGGGCAAAATACACAGATACGCAGTATTTT.

The CDR3 bases are TGTGCCATCAGTGAGGACAGCCCCTACGAGCAGTACTTC. This codes for CAISEDSPYEQYF. This sequence joins TRBV10-3 and TRBJ2-7; D possibly corresponds to TRBD1 (5 bases). This CDR3 is 13 amino acids long. The V end lost 2 bases, the J end lost 2 bases, and 7 bases lay between the germline ends. Germline CDR1 ENHRY, CDR2 SYGVKD.

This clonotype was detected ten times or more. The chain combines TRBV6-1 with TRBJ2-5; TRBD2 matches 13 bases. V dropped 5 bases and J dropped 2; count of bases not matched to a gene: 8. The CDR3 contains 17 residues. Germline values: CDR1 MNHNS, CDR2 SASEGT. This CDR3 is CASSTLGLAGVQETQYF. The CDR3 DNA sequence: TGTGCCAGCAGTACCCTCGGACTAGCGGGAGTTCAAGAGACCCAGTACTTC.

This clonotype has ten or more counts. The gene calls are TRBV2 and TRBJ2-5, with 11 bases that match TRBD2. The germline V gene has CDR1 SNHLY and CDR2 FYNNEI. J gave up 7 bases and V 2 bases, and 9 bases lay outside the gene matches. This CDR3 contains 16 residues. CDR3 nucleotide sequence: TGTGCCAGCAGTGAATCGGGGACTAGCGGATTCGGGACCCAGTACTTC. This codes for CASSESGTSGFGTQYF.

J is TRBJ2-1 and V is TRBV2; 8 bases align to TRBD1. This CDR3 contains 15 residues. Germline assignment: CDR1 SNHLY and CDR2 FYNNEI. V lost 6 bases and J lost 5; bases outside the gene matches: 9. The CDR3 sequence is CASSKDRVGNNEQFF. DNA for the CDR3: TGTGCCAGCAGCAAGGACAGGGTTGGTAACAATGAGCAGTTCTTC.

The CDR3 nucleotides read TGTGCCAGCACCCCAGGGCAGAAGAACTATGGCTACACCTTC. Translation: CASTPGQKNYGYTF. The chain employs TRBV3-1 and TRBJ1-2, with a possible D match to TRBD1 (5 bases). The CDR3 sequence is 14 residues long. Trimming removed 7 bases from V and 2 bases from J, with 14 bases in between. Germline-derived CDR1 and CDR2 are LGHDT and YNNKEL (reference sequence).

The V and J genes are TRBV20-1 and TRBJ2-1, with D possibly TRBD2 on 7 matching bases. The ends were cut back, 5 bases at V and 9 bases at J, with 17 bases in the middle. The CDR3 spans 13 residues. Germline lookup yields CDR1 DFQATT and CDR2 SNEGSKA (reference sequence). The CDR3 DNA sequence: TGCAGTGCTTCGGGGGGCCCGGGGGGTGAGCAGTTCTTC. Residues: CSASGGPGGEQFF.

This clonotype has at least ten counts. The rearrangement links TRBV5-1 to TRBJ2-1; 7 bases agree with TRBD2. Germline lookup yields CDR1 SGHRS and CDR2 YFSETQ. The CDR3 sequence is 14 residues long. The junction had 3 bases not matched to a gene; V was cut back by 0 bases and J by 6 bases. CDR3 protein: CASSLAGLVNEQFF. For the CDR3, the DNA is TGCGCCAGCAGCTTGGCAGGACTAGTCAATGAGCAGTTCTTC.

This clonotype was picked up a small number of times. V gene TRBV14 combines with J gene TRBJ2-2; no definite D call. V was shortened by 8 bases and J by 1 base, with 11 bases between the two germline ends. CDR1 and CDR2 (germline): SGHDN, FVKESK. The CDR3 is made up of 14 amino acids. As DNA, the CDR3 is TGTGCCAGCGCCACACGACTGAACACCGGGGAGCTGTTTTTT. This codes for CASATRLNTGELFF.

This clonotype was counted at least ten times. CDR3 loop: CASSPTGAAGTDTQYF. CDR3 nucleotide sequence: TGTGCCAGCAGCCCCACGGGCGCCGCTGGCACAGATACGCAGTATTTT. This chain joins TRBV12-3 or TRBV12-4 and TRBJ2-3; D is ambiguous. This CDR3 region has 16 residues. Trimming left V 6 bases short and J 1 base short, with 17 bases between.

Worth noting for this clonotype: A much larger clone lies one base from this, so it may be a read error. The CDR3 reads CASRPDRGGTGAFF. In DNA, the CDR3 is TGTGCCAGCAGGCCTGACAGGGGTGGGACTGGAGCTTTCTTT. The chain carries TRBV6-2 or TRBV6-3 and TRBJ1-1; 8 bases are shared with TRBD1. The CDR3 contains 14 residues. The germline V gene has CDR1 MNHEY and CDR2 SVGEGT.

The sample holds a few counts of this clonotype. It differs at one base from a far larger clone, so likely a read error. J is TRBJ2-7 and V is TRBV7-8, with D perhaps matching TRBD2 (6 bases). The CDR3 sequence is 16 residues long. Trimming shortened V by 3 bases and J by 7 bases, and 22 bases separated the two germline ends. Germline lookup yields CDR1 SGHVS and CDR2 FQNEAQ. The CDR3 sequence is CASSFLSGVIYNEQYF. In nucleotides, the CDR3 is TGTGCCAGCAGCTTCCTGTCGGGAGTCATTTACAATGAGCAGTACTTC.

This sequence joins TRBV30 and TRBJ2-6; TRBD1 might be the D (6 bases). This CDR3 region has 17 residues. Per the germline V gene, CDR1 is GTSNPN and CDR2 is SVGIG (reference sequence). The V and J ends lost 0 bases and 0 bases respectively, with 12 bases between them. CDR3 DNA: TGTGCCTGGAGTGTACAGGGTTTCAGCTCTGGGGCCAACGTCCTGACTTTC. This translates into CAWSVQGFSSGANVLTF.

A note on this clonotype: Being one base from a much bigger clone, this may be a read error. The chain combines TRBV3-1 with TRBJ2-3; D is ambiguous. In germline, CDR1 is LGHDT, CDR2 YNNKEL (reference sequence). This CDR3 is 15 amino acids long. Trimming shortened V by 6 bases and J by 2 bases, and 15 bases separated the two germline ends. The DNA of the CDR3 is TGTGCCAGCAGTGAACCTGGGCGGCTCACAGATACGCAGTATTTT. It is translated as CASSEPGRLTDTQYF.

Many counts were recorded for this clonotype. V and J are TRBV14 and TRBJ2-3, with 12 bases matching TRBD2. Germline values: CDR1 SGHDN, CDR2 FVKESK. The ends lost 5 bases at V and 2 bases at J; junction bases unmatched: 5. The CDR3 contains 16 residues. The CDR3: CASSSLAGGNTDTQYF. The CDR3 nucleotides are TGTGCCAGCAGCTCCCTAGCGGGAGGGAACACAGATACGCAGTATTTT. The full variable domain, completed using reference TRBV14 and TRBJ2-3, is EAGVTQFPSHSVIEKGQTVTLRCDPISGHDNLYWYRRVMGKEIKFLLHFVKESKQDESGMPNNRFLAERTGGTYSTLKVQPAELEDSGVYFCASSSLAGGNTDTQYFGPGTRLTVL.

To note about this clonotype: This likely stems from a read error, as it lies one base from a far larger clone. The CDR3 DNA reads as TGTGCCAGCAGTTTGGGAGTAACTGCAGAGACCCGGTACTTC. Translating gives CASSLGVTAETRYF. The J gene is TRBJ2-5, the V gene TRBV27; possible D gene TRBD2, 5 bases. CDR1 is MNHEY, CDR2 SMNVEV, per germline (reference sequence). CDR3 length equals 14 residues.

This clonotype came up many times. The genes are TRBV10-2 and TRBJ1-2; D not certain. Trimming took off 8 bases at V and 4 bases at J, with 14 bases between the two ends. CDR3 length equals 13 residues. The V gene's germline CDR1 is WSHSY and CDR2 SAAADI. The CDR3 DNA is TGCGCCAGCCGACCCCCGGACCTCTATGGCTACACCTTC. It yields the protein CASRPPDLYGYTF.

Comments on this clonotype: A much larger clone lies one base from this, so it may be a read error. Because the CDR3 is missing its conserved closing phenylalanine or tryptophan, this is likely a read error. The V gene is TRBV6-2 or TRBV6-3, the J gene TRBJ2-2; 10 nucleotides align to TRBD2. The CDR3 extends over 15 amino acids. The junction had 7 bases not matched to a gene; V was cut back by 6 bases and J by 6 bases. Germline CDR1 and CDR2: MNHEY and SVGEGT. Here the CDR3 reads CASRMTSGPAGELFY. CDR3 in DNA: TGTGCCAGCAGAATGACTAGCGGGCCCGCCGGGGAGCTGTTTTAT.

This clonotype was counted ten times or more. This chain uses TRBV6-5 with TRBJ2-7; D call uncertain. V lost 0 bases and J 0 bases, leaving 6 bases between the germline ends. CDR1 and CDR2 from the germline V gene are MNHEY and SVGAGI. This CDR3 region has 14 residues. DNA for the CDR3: TGTGCCAGCAGTTACTCTGCCACCTCCTACGAGCAGTACTTC. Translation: CASSYSATSYEQYF.

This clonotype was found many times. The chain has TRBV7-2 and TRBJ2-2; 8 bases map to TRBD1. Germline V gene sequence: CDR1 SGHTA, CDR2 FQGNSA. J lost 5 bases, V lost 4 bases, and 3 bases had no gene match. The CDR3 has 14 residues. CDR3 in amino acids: CASSSTGDTGELFF. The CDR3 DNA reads TGTGCCAGCAGCTCGACAGGGGATACCGGGGAGCTGTTTTTT.

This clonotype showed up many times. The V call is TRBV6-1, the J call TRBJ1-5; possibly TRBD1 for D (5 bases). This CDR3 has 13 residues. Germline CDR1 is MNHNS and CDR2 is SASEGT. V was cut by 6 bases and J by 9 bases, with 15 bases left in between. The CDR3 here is CASSHGGMWPQHF. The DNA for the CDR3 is TGTGCCAGCAGCCATGGGGGGATGTGGCCCCAGCATTTT.

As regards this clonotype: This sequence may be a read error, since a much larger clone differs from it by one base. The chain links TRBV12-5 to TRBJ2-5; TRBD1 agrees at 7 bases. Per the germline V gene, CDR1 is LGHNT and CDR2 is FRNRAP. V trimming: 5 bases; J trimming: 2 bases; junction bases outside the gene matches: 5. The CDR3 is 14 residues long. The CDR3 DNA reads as TGTGCTAGTGGTCTCCGGGGACAGCAAGAGACCCAGTACTTC. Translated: CASGLRGQQETQYF.

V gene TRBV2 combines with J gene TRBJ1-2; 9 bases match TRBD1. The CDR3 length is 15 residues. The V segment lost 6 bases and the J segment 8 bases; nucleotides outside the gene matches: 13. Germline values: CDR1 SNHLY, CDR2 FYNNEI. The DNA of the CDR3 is TGTGCCAGCAGCCCTACAGGGGGCCAACTCGGGGGCTACACCTTC. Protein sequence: CASSPTGGQLGGYTF.

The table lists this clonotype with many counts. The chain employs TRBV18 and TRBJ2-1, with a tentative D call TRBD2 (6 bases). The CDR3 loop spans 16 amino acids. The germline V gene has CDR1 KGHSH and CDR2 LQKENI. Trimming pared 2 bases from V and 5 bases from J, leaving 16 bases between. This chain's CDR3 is CASSPIGGNQDNEQFF. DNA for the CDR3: TGTGCCAGCTCACCAATCGGCGGGAATCAGGACAATGAGCAGTTCTTC.

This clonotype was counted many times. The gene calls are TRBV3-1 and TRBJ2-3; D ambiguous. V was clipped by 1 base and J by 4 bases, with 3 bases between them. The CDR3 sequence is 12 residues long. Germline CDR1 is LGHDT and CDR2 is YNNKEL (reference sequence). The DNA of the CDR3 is TGTGCCAGCAGCCAAGGTTCAGATACGCAGTATTTT. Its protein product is CASSQGSDTQYF.

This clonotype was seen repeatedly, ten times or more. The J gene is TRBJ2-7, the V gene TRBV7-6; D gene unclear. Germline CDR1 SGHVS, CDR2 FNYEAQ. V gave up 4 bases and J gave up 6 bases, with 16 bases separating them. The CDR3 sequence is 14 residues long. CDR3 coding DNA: TGTGCCAGCAGCTCGATTCGTGCCTCACTCGAGCAGTACTTC. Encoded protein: CASSSIRASLEQYF.